This TCR beta chain was profiled in a study of T cell responses to AZD1222 COVID-19 vaccine. Whole-study results and caveats: In a largely white British group with more females than males, clonal diversity was possibly underestimated. Repertoires in all cases were sampled only once the peak T cell response had passed.

The protocol was immunoSEQ multiplex PCR, while the TCRdb copy is restricted to in-frame clones and leaves out a portion. This table holds 250,000 to 300,000 clones, about 94% found once. On this clone: The antigen is undetermined.

This TCR came from an adult who received the AZD1222 COVID-19 vaccine. Sequenced material: peripheral blood, taken 28 days after the second AZD1222 dose.

The CDR3 DNA reads TGTGCCAGTAGTCCAAGGACAGGGAACTATGGCTACACCTTC. Translating gives CASSPRTGNYGYTF. The chain uses TRBV19 and TRBJ1-2; 8 nucleotides agree with TRBD1. The length of the CDR3 is 14 residues. Germline CDR1 reads LNHDA; CDR2 reads SQIVND (reference sequence). V was clipped by 5 bases and J by 2 bases; unmatched bases: 4.